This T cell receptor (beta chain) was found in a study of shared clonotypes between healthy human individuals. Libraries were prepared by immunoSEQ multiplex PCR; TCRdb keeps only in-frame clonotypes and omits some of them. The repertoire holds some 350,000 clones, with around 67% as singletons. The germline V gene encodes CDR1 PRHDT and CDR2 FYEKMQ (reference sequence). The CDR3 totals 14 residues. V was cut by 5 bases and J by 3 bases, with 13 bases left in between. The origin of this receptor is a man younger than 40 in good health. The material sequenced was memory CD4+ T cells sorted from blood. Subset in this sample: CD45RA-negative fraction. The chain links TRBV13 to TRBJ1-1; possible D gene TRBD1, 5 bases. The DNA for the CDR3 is TGTGCCAGCAGCCCCCGGACAATTTACACTGAAGCTTTCTTT. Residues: CASSPRTIYTEAFF.